This TCR beta chain was sequenced during a study of T cell repertoires in cytomegalovirus infection. Germline lookup yields CDR1 MGHRA and CDR2 YSYEKL. This CDR3 comprises 16 residues. With 0 bases removed from V and 3 bases from J, the gap between germline ends came to 15 bases. Using its own MiXCR run on the reads, TCRdb lists one record per CDR3 protein. In the table there are 650,000 to 850,000 distinct CDR3 sequences, 25% to 35% of which are singletons. With respect to this clonotype: Its specificity is not known.

The material sequenced was cultured CD8+ T cells from PBMCs, taken from culture after CMV antigen stimulation. The chain has TRBV4-1 and TRBJ2-7; D possibly uses TRBD1 or TRBD2 (6 bases each). This clonotype originated in a human donor in good health (CMV status not recorded). Some clones in this sample may be carry-over from other donors' samples. The CDR3 region is CASSQETGATDYEQYF. The CDR3 DNA reads as TGCGCCAGCAGCCAAGAAACGGGGGCGACGGACTACGAGCAGTACTTC.